This T cell receptor (beta chain) is from a study of CD8 T cells in Susac syndrome. Reverse transcription of about 0.5 to 1 ug RNA used random hexamers. TCRdb recomputed calls from the immunoSEQ multiplex PCR reads with MiXCR, one row per CDR3 protein. Of fewer than 200,000 distinct CDR3 sequences in the sample, around 93% were seen once. This clonotype came up once. The CDR3 is 16 amino acids. V gave up 5 bases and J gave up 0 bases, with 12 bases separating them. Germline V gene lookup returns CDR1 SGDLS and CDR2 YYNGEE. The chain couples TRBV9 to TRBJ2-6; D could derive from TRBD1 or TRBD2 (5 bases each). The TCR originated in a human donor in good health. Sequenced: CD4+ T cells from PBMCs. The CDR3 DNA follows: TGTGCCAGCAGGGGGACGGCTCGCTCTGGGGCCAACGTCCTGACTTTC. Translating it yields CASRGTARSGANVLTF.